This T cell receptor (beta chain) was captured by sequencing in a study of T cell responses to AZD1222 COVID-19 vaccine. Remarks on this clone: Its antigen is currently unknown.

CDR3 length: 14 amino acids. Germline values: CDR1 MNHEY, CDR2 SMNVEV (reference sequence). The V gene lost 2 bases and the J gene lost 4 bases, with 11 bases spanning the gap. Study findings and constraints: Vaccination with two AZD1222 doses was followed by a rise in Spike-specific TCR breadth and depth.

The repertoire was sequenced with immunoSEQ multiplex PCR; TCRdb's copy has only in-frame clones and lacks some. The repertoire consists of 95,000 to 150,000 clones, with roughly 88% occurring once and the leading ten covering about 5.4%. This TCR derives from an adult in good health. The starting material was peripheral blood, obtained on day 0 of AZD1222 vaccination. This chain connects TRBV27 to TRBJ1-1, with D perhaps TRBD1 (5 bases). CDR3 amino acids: CASSLNSGGTEAFF. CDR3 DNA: TGTGCCAGCAGTTTAAACAGCGGGGGCACTGAAGCTTTCTTT.